These 14 T cell receptor beta chains were all obtained from the same sample, sequenced in a study of T cell responses to AZD1222 COVID-19 vaccine (dated by TCRdb to the early 2020s). Explained via the paper, the time point label denotes: about 28 days (+/-7) after the second vaccine dose. Library preparation was by the immunoSEQ multiplex PCR assay. Not all clones reach the TCRdb copy of this immuneACCESS table, which keeps in-frame sequences only. Checked studies attribute under half of the gap to unresolved V genes and leave the rest unexplained. Within this sample are 120,000 or so clones, with around 84% of them counted one time only. The ten largest make up around a quarter of the sample. Here the sequenced sample was peripheral blood, taken 28 days after the second AZD1222 dose. The receptors derive from an adult who received the AZD1222 COVID-19 vaccine.

The V call is TRBV5-8, the J call TRBJ2-1; 15 bases fit TRBD2. Germline-derived CDR1 and CDR2 are SGHTS and YDEGEE. The CDR3 extends over 15 amino acids. V lost 2 bases and J lost 10; bases outside the gene matches: 4. DNA of the CDR3: TGTGCCAGCAGCTTAAGGACTAGCGGGGGGGAGGAGCAGTTCTTC. Translating gives CASSLRTSGGEEQFF.

The chain is built from TRBV19 and TRBJ1-2; TRBD1 matches 7 bases. J was trimmed by 5 bases and V by 6 bases; bases with no gene match: 6. Germline V lookup: CDR1 LNHDA, CDR2 SQIVND (reference sequence). The CDR3 extends over 13 amino acids. CDR3 bases: TGTGCCAGTAGAACCGACAGGGAATATGGCTACACCTTC. This codes for CASRTDREYGYTF.

The rearrangement links TRBV27 to TRBJ1-5; D gene unclear. In germline, CDR1 is MNHEY, CDR2 SMNVEV (reference sequence). This CDR3 spans 14 amino acids. V lost 6 bases and J 1 base, leaving 10 bases between the germline ends. CDR3 sequence (DNA): TGTGCCAGCAGCCCCCTCAGCAGCAATCAGCCCCAGCATTTT. Protein: CASSPLSSNQPQHF.

This clone was observed a handful of times. The V gene is TRBV18, the J gene TRBJ1-5; 7 nucleotides align to TRBD1. CDR3 length: 15 amino acids. Germline CDR1 KGHSH, CDR2 LQKENI. J was trimmed by 10 bases and V by 2 bases; bases with no gene match: 11. Written as DNA, the CDR3 is TGTGCCAGCTCACCAATAGAAACAGGGGAGGGTCCCCAGCATTTT. It translates to CASSPIETGEGPQHF.

This chain joins TRBV19 and TRBJ1-2, with D unresolved. CDR1 is LNHDA and CDR2 is SQIVND in the germline V gene (reference sequence). Trimming removed 5 bases from V and 2 bases from J, with 15 bases in between. This CDR3 spans 15 amino acids. The CDR3 coding sequence is TGTGCCAGTAGTGATCCGAGGGATTGGAACTATGGCTACACCTTC. Amino acids: CASSDPRDWNYGYTF. The complete variable domain, with remaining parts taken from reference TRBV19 and TRBJ1-2, reads DGGITQSPKYLFRKEGQNVTLSCEQNLNHDAMYWYRQDPGQGLRLIYYSQIVNDFQKGDIAEGYSVSREKKESFPLTVTSAQKNPTAFYLCASSDPRDWNYGYTFGSGTRLTVV.

This chain connects TRBV3-1 (or the pseudogene TRBV3-2) to TRBJ1-3, with D unresolved. This CDR3 is 16 amino acids long. Trimming shortened V by 4 bases and J by 0 bases, and 13 bases separated the two germline ends. CDR1 and CDR2 from the germline V gene are LGHDT and YNNKEL (reference sequence). This chain's CDR3 is CASSLPLRSSGNTIYF. The DNA of the CDR3 is TGTGCCAGCAGCCTGCCTCTCCGGAGCTCTGGAAACACCATATATTTT.

The V and J genes are TRBV6-5 and TRBJ1-3; D gene unclear. Germline loops: CDR1 MNHEY, CDR2 SVGAGI. Trimming stripped 0 bases from V and 0 bases from J, with 6 bases between. The CDR3 loop spans 15 amino acids. CDR3 protein: CASSYSQYSGNTIYF. As DNA, the CDR3 is TGTGCCAGCAGTTACTCGCAGTACTCTGGAAACACCATATATTTT.

The J gene is TRBJ1-6, the V gene TRBV5-1, with unresolved D. Trimming stripped 0 bases from V and 9 bases from J, with 19 bases between. This CDR3 is built from 17 residues. Germline V gives CDR1 SGHRS, CDR2 YFSETQ. For the CDR3, the DNA is TGCGCCAGCAGCTTGGAACTCCGCGGGGTGAGTGGTTCACCCCTCCACTTT. This gives the protein CASSLELRGVSGSPLHF.

J is TRBJ1-1 and V is TRBV27; D is unclear. Germline V gives CDR1 MNHEY, CDR2 SMNVEV (reference sequence). The CDR3 totals 14 residues. Trimming left V 1 base short and J 5 bases short, with 11 bases between. The CDR3 nucleotides are TGTGCCAGCAGTTTATTGGAGGGATTGACTGAAGCTTTCTTT. This encodes CASSLLEGLTEAFF.

This sequence joins TRBV5-1 and TRBJ1-5; D gene ambiguous. The CDR3 totals 14 residues. Germline assignment: CDR1 SGHRS and CDR2 YFSETQ. Trimming removed 5 bases from V and 0 bases from J, with 9 bases in between. The CDR3 sequence: CASRPTASNQPQHF. The CDR3 nucleotides are TGCGCCAGCAGGCCTACAGCTAGCAATCAGCCCCAGCATTTT.

This clone was detected only a few times. The V gene is TRBV6-5, the J gene TRBJ1-5; the D gene is possibly TRBD1 (5 bases). The V end was cut by 8 bases, the J end by 2 bases, with 13 bases between. The CDR3 spans 14 residues. Germline values: CDR1 MNHEY, CDR2 SVGAGI. For the CDR3, the DNA is TGTGCCAGCGGCTTGGCGGGGGGCAATCAGCCCCAGCATTTT. Its protein is CASGLAGGNQPQHF.

V usage is TRBV3-1 (or the pseudogene TRBV3-2) and J usage is TRBJ1-6; weak D call: TRBD1 (5 bases). In germline, CDR1 is LGHDT, CDR2 YNNKEL (reference sequence). The CDR3 is made up of 12 amino acids. Trimming took 3 bases from V and 16 from J, leaving 13 bases between them. The chain's CDR3 is CASSHGSGQLHF. CDR3 nucleotides: TGTGCCAGCAGCCATGGGTCGGGGCAGCTCCACTTT.

This clone was observed a few times. This rearrangement joins TRBV2 to TRBJ1-2; D unclear. V lost 4 bases and J lost 4, with 4 bases in between. Germline V lookup: CDR1 SNHLY, CDR2 FYNNEI. CDR3 length equals 11 residues. As DNA, the CDR3 is TGTGCCAGCAGTGCTAGCTATGGCTACACCTTC. It encodes CASSASYGYTF.

CDR3 residues: CASSRTGGNSGYTF. Here the CDR3 DNA reads TGTGCCAGTAGTAGAACAGGGGGAAATAGTGGCTACACCTTC. This chain joins TRBV19 and TRBJ1-2, with 8 nucleotides matching TRBD1. There are 14 residues in the CDR3. The V gene's germline CDR1 is LNHDA and CDR2 SQIVND (reference sequence). V lost 4 bases to trimming and J lost 7 bases; unmatched junction nucleotides: 8.